One and the same sample provided the 17 T cell receptor beta chains below, sequenced in a study of identical twins. TCRdb recomputed calls from the 5' RACE reads with MiXCR, one row per CDR3 protein. The sample lists 200,000 to 250,000 distinct CDR3 sequences; around 6.9% were seen once. Separately, the same data were catalogued under a study of yellow fever vaccine responses in identical twins.

The material sequenced was memory (CD45RO+) T cells sorted from blood. All receptors derive from a woman younger than 30 in good health.

This clonotype was found a few times. J is TRBJ2-2 and V is TRBV5-6; TRBD2 might be the D (6 bases). There are 15 residues in the CDR3. V was clipped by 4 bases and J by 5 bases, with 15 bases between them. The V gene's germline CDR1 is SGHDT and CDR2 YYEEEE. CDR3 DNA: TGTGCCAGCAGCGGCGGAGGGGCGGGGACCGGGGAGCTGTTTTTT. This translates into CASSGGGAGTGELFF.

This clonotype occurred many times. The chain recombines TRBV27 with TRBJ1-2, with 8 bases aligning to TRBD1. The CDR3 covers 13 residues. In germline, CDR1 is MNHEY, CDR2 SMNVEV (reference sequence). V was pared by 6 bases and J by 7 bases, with 7 bases of the junction left unmatched. CDR3 protein: CASRLQGGSGYTF. Written as DNA, the CDR3 is TGTGCCAGCAGGTTACAGGGGGGAAGTGGCTACACCTTC.

In its sample, this clonotype was seen many times. The chain joins TRBV7-2 to TRBJ2-1, with D tentatively TRBD2 (5 bases). The V end lost 2 bases, the J end lost 9 bases, and 8 bases lay between the germline ends. The CDR3 sequence is 12 residues long. CDR1 is SGHTA and CDR2 is FQGNSA in the germline V gene. The chain's CDR3 is CASSLSRGEQFF. The CDR3 coding sequence is TGTGCCAGCAGCTTATCCCGGGGTGAGCAGTTCTTC.

This clonotype was picked up a small number of times. This chain links TRBV10-3 with TRBJ1-1; D possibly corresponds to TRBD1 (5 bases). Trimming removed 6 bases from V and 5 bases from J, with 19 bases in between. Germline CDR1 and CDR2: ENHRY and SYGVKD. This CDR3 spans 15 amino acids. The DNA of the CDR3 is TGTGCCATCAGGAACGATCAGGGTGATGCGACTGAAGCTTTCTTT. This gives the protein CAIRNDQGDATEAFF.

This clonotype was counted a few times. This rearrangement joins TRBV5-1 to TRBJ1-3; D uncertain. Trimming stripped 6 bases from V and 0 bases from J, with 4 bases between. This CDR3 region has 12 residues. Per germline, CDR1 SGHRS and CDR2 YFSETQ. CDR3 sequence (DNA): TGCGCCAGCATGGACTCTGGAAACACCATATATTTT. Translated, it gives CASMDSGNTIYF.

V usage is TRBV20-1 and J usage is TRBJ2-7; 8 bases are a match to TRBD2. The CDR3 is 15 amino acids. Unmatched junction bases numbered 6, after V lost 0 bases and J lost 2 bases. Germline CDR1 is DFQATT and CDR2 is SNEGSKA (reference sequence). DNA for the CDR3: TGCAGTGCTAGAGATCGTAGCGGGACAACCTACGAGCAGTACTTC. It codes for CSARDRSGTTYEQYF.

As regards this clonotype: A junction end diverges from the germline sequence, so it may reflect a read error. CDR3 coding DNA: TGTGCCAGCATCGGGCTAGCAGGGCCGTTGCACTTC. Translated: CASIGLAGPLHF. The J gene is TRBJ2-7, the V gene TRBV3-1; D is possibly TRBD1 or TRBD2 (5 bases each). This CDR3 contains 12 residues. Per the germline V gene, CDR1 is LGHDT and CDR2 is YNNKEL (reference sequence).

The chain employs TRBV10-3 and TRBJ2-1; no firm D call. Trimming removed 2 bases from V and 3 bases from J, with 8 bases in between. The germline gives CDR1 ENHRY, CDR2 SYGVKD. The CDR3 runs 14 residues. CDR3 region: CAISEQVGYNEQFF. CDR3 nucleotides: TGTGCCATCAGTGAGCAGGTGGGCTACAATGAGCAGTTCTTC.

The chain links TRBV12-3 or TRBV12-4 to TRBJ2-5; D is possibly TRBD1 or TRBD2 (5 bases each). Trimming cost V 3 bases and J 4 bases, with 15 bases left between them. The length of the CDR3 is 15 residues. CDR3 protein: CASSFGGDVLETQYF. The CDR3 DNA follows: TGTGCCAGCAGTTTTGGGGGAGATGTGTTAGAGACCCAGTACTTC.

This chain links TRBV6-1 with TRBJ2-1; a weak D match, TRBD2 (5 bases). The CDR3 contains 15 residues. In germline, CDR1 is MNHNS, CDR2 SASEGT. The V and J ends lost 5 bases and 3 bases respectively, with 14 bases between them. CDR3 in amino acids: CASSLSGTYYNEQFF. For the CDR3, the DNA is TGTGCCAGCAGTCTCAGCGGAACCTACTACAATGAGCAGTTCTTC.

This clonotype was observed a few times. V is TRBV14 and J is TRBJ1-1; 7 nucleotides line up with TRBD1. The CDR3 spans 15 residues. Germline CDR1 is SGHDN and CDR2 is FVKESK. V lost 4 bases, J lost 2 bases, and 7 bases stayed unmatched. The CDR3 region has the DNA TGTGCCAGCAGCCCGTCGGGACAGAGCAACACTGAAGCTTTCTTT. Amino acid sequence: CASSPSGQSNTEAFF. The whole variable domain, filled in from reference TRBV14 and TRBJ1-1, reads EAGVTQFPSHSVIEKGQTVTLRCDPISGHDNLYWYRRVMGKEIKFLLHFVKESKQDESGMPNNRFLAERTGGTYSTLKVQPAELEDSGVYFCASSPSGQSNTEAFFGQGTRLTVV.

V is TRBV11-2 and J is TRBJ2-2; a possible D gene is TRBD2 (6 bases). The CDR3 is made up of 15 amino acids. V was pared by 0 bases and J by 4 bases, with 9 bases between. Looked up from germline, CDR1 is SGHAT and CDR2 is FQNNGV. For the CDR3, the DNA is TGTGCCAGCAGCTTAGACGGGGGAGGCACCGGGGAGCTGTTTTTT. Its protein product is CASSLDGGGTGELFF.

This clonotype was counted at least ten times. The V and J genes are TRBV12-3 or TRBV12-4 and TRBJ1-5; the match to TRBD1 covers 8 bases. The CDR3 contains 15 residues. The J segment lost 4 bases and the V segment lost 2 bases, leaving 4 bases of the junction unmatched. CDR3 loop: CASSLMDRENQPQHF. CDR3 in DNA: TGTGCCAGCAGTTTAATGGACAGGGAAAATCAGCCCCAGCATTTT.

A few counts support this clonotype. The chain links TRBV6-1 to TRBJ1-2; no reliable D call. V was cut by 5 bases and J by 3 bases, with 16 bases left in between. Germline V lookup: CDR1 MNHNS, CDR2 SASEGT. The CDR3 is 15 residues long. CDR3 sequence: CASSPSRIGDYGYTF. In DNA form, the CDR3 reads TGTGCCAGCAGTCCGTCACGGATCGGAGACTATGGCTACACCTTC.

The table lists this clonotype with many counts. The CDR3 spells CASSQGTKDGETQYF. The CDR3 DNA follows: TGCGCCAGCAGCCAAGGAACCAAAGATGGAGAGACCCAGTACTTC. The chain combines TRBV4-3 with TRBJ2-5; the D is unclear. The V end lost 1 base, the J end lost 4 bases, and 13 bases lay between the germline ends. Looked up from germline, CDR1 is LGHNA and CDR2 is YSLEER. The CDR3 has 15 residues.

This clonotype was counted only a few times. The chain combines TRBV28 with TRBJ2-2; tentatively, D is TRBD1 (6 bases). CDR1 MDHEN and CDR2 SYDVKM come from the germline V gene. The CDR3 is made up of 16 amino acids. V lost 6 bases and J lost 4, with 18 bases in between. The CDR3, as DNA: TGTGCCAGCAGATCCTTAGGGCAGGGGTCCACCGGGGAGCTGTTTTTT. It yields the protein CASRSLGQGSTGELFF. The variable domain in full, completed from reference TRBV28 and TRBJ2-2, reads DVKVTQSSRYLVKRTGEKVFLECVQDMDHENMFWYRQDPGLGLRLIYFSYDVKMKEKGDIPEGYSVSREKKERFSLILESASTNQTSMYLCASRSLGQGSTGELFFGEGSRLTVL.

The chain uses TRBV10-1 and TRBJ2-5, with 7 nucleotides matching TRBD2. The CDR3 extends over 16 amino acids. The V gene end was trimmed by 2 bases and the J gene end by 4 bases; junction bases not matched to a gene: 10. Germline V lookup: CDR1 WNHNN, CDR2 SYGVQD (reference sequence). The CDR3 coding sequence is TGCGCCAGCAGTGAGAGAACCGGGACTACTCTAGAGACCCAGTACTTC. Translating it yields CASSERTGTTLETQYF.